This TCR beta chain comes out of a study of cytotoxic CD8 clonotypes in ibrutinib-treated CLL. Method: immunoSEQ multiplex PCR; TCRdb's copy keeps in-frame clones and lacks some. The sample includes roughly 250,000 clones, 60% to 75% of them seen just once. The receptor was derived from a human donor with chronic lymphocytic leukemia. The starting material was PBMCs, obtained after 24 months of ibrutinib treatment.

CDR3 DNA sequence: TGTGCCAGCAGCCAAGATGCGGCTAGCGCCACAGATACGCAGTATTTT. Its translation is CASSQDAASATDTQYF. This chain joins TRBV4-2 and TRBJ2-3; a possible D gene is TRBD2 (6 bases). Trimming removed 0 bases from V and 2 bases from J, with 12 bases in between. The CDR3 contains 16 residues. CDR1 LGHNA and CDR2 YNFKEQ come from the germline V gene.